This passage covers 21 T cell receptor beta chains from one sample sequenced in a study of metastatic and nonmetastatic thyroid tumors. Each patient came to thyroid surgery without any prior treatment (of any kind). TCRdb redid the clone calls on the PCR reads using MiXCR. The sample contains over 30,000 clones, about 29% of which appear only once. Sequenced: blood. The receptor source for this set is a female donor with papillary thyroid cancer or a benign thyroid nodule (not recorded which). Some clones in this sample may be carry-over from other donors' samples.

This clone was counted a few times. The chain links TRBV28 to TRBJ1-5, with a weak D call TRBD1 (6 bases). Germline CDR1 MDHEN, CDR2 SYDVKM. V was cut by 5 bases and J by 9 bases, with 23 bases left in between. This CDR3 contains 16 residues. The CDR3 bases are TGTGCCAGCAGTACCCCGATTCAGGGGACGGAACCGCCCCAGCATTTT. Its translation is CASSTPIQGTEPPQHF.

A note on this clone: As the CDR3 is not closed by the conserved phenylalanine or tryptophan, this likely results from a read error. This sequence joins TRBV20-1 and TRBJ2-1, with 11 positions matching TRBD2. Trimming at V came to 4 bases and at J to 1 base, leaving 6 bases not matched to a gene. The CDR3 contains 16 residues. Germline CDR1 DFQATT, CDR2 SNEGSKA (reference sequence). CDR3 coding DNA: TGCAGTGCTATCACTAGCGGGGGAGTATCCTACAATGAGCAGTTCTTA. This codes for CSAITSGGVSYNEQFL.

At least ten counts were recorded for this clone. The chain has TRBV4-1 and TRBJ1-6; no clear D. This CDR3 is built from 18 residues. Germline V gene lookup returns CDR1 MGHRA and CDR2 YSYEKL. Deletions cut 4 bases from V and 0 bases from J, with 16 bases between. CDR3 DNA sequence: TGCGCCAGCAGCCCCCCCCCCAAGTCCAGCTCCTATAATTCACCCCTCCACTTT. Translated, it gives CASSPPPKSSSYNSPLHF.

The rearrangement joins TRBV20-1 to TRBJ1-5; D not resolved. Germline CDR1 DFQATT, CDR2 SNEGSKA (reference sequence). V was trimmed by 0 bases and J by 2 bases, leaving 8 bases between them. The CDR3 runs 14 residues. The CDR3 sequence is CSARDLRGNQPQHF. The CDR3 DNA reads as TGCAGTGCTAGAGATCTACGGGGCAATCAGCCCCAGCATTTT.

This clone was found a few times. This chain links TRBV6-1 with TRBJ2-1; D possibly uses TRBD1 or TRBD2 (5 bases each). CDR1 and CDR2 from the germline V gene are MNHNS and SASEGT. Trimming took off 6 bases at V and 15 bases at J, with 21 bases between the two ends. This CDR3 contains 13 residues. CDR3 nucleotide sequence: TGTGCCAGCAGACCCTCAATCGACAGAGGAGGGTTCTTC. Its translation is CASRPSIDRGGFF.

The rearrangement links TRBV4-1 to TRBJ2-7; D ambiguous. V was shortened by 0 bases and J by 2 bases, with 11 bases between the two germline ends. CDR3 length: 15 residues. CDR1 and CDR2 (germline): MGHRA, YSYEKL. The chain's CDR3 is CASSQDGVIPYEQYF. The CDR3 DNA is TGCGCCAGCAGCCAAGATGGGGTTATCCCCTACGAGCAGTACTTC.

At least ten counts were recorded for this clone. The identical CDR3 is also encoded by other nucleotide sequences in the sample. The genes are TRBV29-1 and TRBJ2-5; D ambiguous. Trimming took off 4 bases at V and 4 bases at J, with 7 bases between the two ends. Germline CDR1 and CDR2: SQVTM and ANQGSEA. This CDR3 comprises 11 residues. CDR3 DNA sequence: TGCAGCGTTGGCCCATCAGAGACCCAGTACTTC. It encodes CSVGPSETQYF.

This clone is labeled medium-sized. The chain recombines TRBV20-1 with TRBJ1-2, with D perhaps matching TRBD1 (5 bases). This CDR3 comprises 15 residues. Germline values: CDR1 DFQATT, CDR2 SNEGSKA (reference sequence). Trimming took 3 bases from V and 8 from J, leaving 22 bases between them. DNA of the CDR3: TGCAGTGCTAGGCGCCACAGGACTCCCTCGTGGGGCTACACCTTC. Translated, it gives CSARRHRTPSWGYTF.

V and J are TRBV12-3 or TRBV12-4 and TRBJ1-1; possibly TRBD1 for D (6 bases). Trimming left V 8 bases short and J 11 bases short, with 27 bases between. There are 15 residues in the CDR3. Here the CDR3 DNA reads TGTGCCAGCCGAGAAGTACAGGGAATGAACACTTATGCTTTCTTT. This gives the protein CASREVQGMNTYAFF.

This clone was detected ten times or more. The chain is built from TRBV20-1 and TRBJ2-1, with 7 bases lining up with TRBD2. This CDR3 is built from 14 residues. Trimming removed 3 bases from V and 4 bases from J; junction bases left unmatched: 6. CDR1 and CDR2 from the germline V gene are DFQATT and SNEGSKA (reference sequence). The CDR3 sequence: CSASLGGSYNEQFF. DNA for the CDR3: TGCAGTGCTAGTTTGGGGGGGAGTTACAATGAGCAGTTCTTC.

This clone occurred many times. V usage is TRBV20-1 and J usage is TRBJ2-7; D is unclear. This CDR3 is 13 amino acids long. Trimming shortened V by 4 bases and J by 5 bases, and 15 bases separated the two germline ends. CDR1 DFQATT and CDR2 SNEGSKA come from the germline V gene (reference sequence). The CDR3 DNA sequence: TGCAGTGCTATAGAATACAGCAAAGACGAGCAGTACTTC. It translates to CSAIEYSKDEQYF.

This clone was seen a handful of times. A much larger clone lies a single base off, so this may be a read error. The chain carries TRBV10-2 and TRBJ2-3; 12 positions match TRBD2. Per the germline V gene, CDR1 is WSHSY and CDR2 is SAAADI. The CDR3 sequence is 15 residues long. CDR3: CASSELAGGQDTRYF. The CDR3 nucleotides read TGCGCCAGCAGTGAACTAGCGGGGGGCCAAGATACGCGGTATTTT.

The sample holds a few counts of this clone. The rearrangement links TRBV12-3 or TRBV12-4 to TRBJ1-4; 7 positions agree with TRBD1. J gave up 8 bases and V 6 bases, and 15 bases lay outside the gene matches. The CDR3 contains 16 residues. In DNA form, the CDR3 reads TGTGCCAGCAGCCGTAATACAGGGGCGGTGGGCGAAAAACTGTTTTTT. Protein product: CASSRNTGAVGEKLFF.

This clone is medium-sized (0.01 to 0.1%) within its sample. The rearrangement links TRBV20-1 to TRBJ2-1; no definite D call. The CDR3 length is 14 residues. CDR1 DFQATT and CDR2 SNEGSKA come from the germline V gene (reference sequence). V lost 3 bases to trimming and J lost 0 bases, with 9 bases between them. The CDR3 spells CSARDLRSYNEQFF. The CDR3 bases are TGCAGTGCTAGGGACCTACGCTCCTACAATGAGCAGTTCTTC.

About this clone: A much larger clone lies one base from this, so it may be a read error. V is TRBV9 and J is TRBJ2-5; D gene ambiguous. The V gene's germline CDR1 is SGDLS and CDR2 YYNGEE. This CDR3 contains 15 residues. CDR3: CASSPVGETQDTQYF. The CDR3, as DNA: TGTGCCAGCAGCCCCGTTGGTGAGACCCAAGATACCCAGTACTTC. The whole variable domain, remainder taken from reference TRBV9 and TRBJ2-5, is DSGVTQTPKHLITATGQRVTLRCSPRSGDLSVYWYQQSLDQGLQFLIQYYNGEERAKGNILERFSAQQFPDLHSELNLSSLELGDSALYFCASSPVGETQDTQYFGPGTRLLVL.

This clone was seen at least ten times. The rearrangement joins TRBV6-1 to TRBJ1-4; TRBD1 is a possible D gene (5 bases). The CDR3 loop spans 17 amino acids. CDR1 is MNHNS and CDR2 is SASEGT in the germline V gene. V was pared by 6 bases and J by 4 bases, with 21 bases between. CDR3 in amino acids: CASRQQGGGEYNEKLFF. CDR3 DNA sequence: TGTGCCAGCAGACAGCAGGGCGGAGGGGAGTATAATGAAAAACTGTTTTTT.

A single count supports this clone. The chain is built from TRBV28 and TRBJ2-1; 7 bases agree with TRBD2. Germline lookup yields CDR1 MDHEN and CDR2 SYDVKM. The CDR3 is 12 amino acids. Trimming cost V 2 bases and J 12 bases; bases outside gene matches: 4. CDR3 sequence: CASSLREDVQFF. CDR3 nucleotide sequence: TGTGCCAGCAGTTTACGGGAGGATGTGCAGTTCTTC.

This clone was recorded many times. The V call is TRBV24-1, the J call TRBJ2-7, with D perhaps matching TRBD2 (5 bases). The CDR3 sequence is 12 residues long. CDR1 and CDR2 from the germline V gene are KGHDR and SFDVKD. V dropped 10 bases and J dropped 1 base, with 10 bases sitting between them. CDR3 protein: CATEDRSYEQYF. The CDR3, as DNA: TGTGCCACGGAGGACCGATCCTACGAGCAGTACTTC.

Of note for this clone: The junction and the germline gene differ at one end; a read error may be behind it. In the same sample, other DNA sequences code for this CDR3. The chain has TRBV7-8 and TRBJ2-2; 8 nucleotides agree with TRBD2. This CDR3 is built from 17 residues. The germline CDR1 and CDR2 sequences are SGHVS and FQNEAQ. The DNA for the CDR3 is TGTGCCGGCAGCTCCCCGGGGAGCGGGGGTTGGACCGGGGAGCTGTTTTTT. This translates into CAGSSPGSGGWTGELFF.

The rearrangement links TRBV20-1 to TRBJ2-1; tentative D call: TRBD2 (5 bases). V was trimmed by 1 base and J by 7 bases, leaving 14 bases between them. Germline CDR1 and CDR2: DFQATT and SNEGSKA (reference sequence). The CDR3 length is 14 residues. In DNA form, the CDR3 reads TGCAGTGCTAGAGGCCATCTAGCTTCTAATGAGCAGTTCTTC. Protein sequence: CSARGHLASNEQFF.

As for this clone: This CDR3 is missing its conserved last phenylalanine or tryptophan, likely due to a read error. The DNA is left out, because the CDR3 cannot be placed on it with certainty; the CDR3 is given as TCRdb lists it. The CDR3 protein is CATSPGGIGNTRYC. This rearrangement joins TRBV24-1 to TRBJ1-3; TRBD1 is taken as the D call from the table, unchecked against the DNA. Germline V gene data show CDR1 as KGHDR and CDR2 as SFDVKD. Including both end residues, the CDR3 is 14 amino acids long.